Presented here are 32 T cell receptor beta chains from one specimen sequenced in a study of blood T cell repertoires in COVID-19. Using immunoSEQ multiplex PCR, the repertoire was profiled, and TCRdb retains in-frame clones only, with some absent. The data contain 250,000 or so clones, 80% to 90% of them singletons. Sequences were obtained from peripheral blood. Source of these receptors: a young man with COVID-19, enrolled during active disease.

V gene TRBV29-1 combines with J gene TRBJ2-3, with a tentative D call TRBD2 (5 bases). The CDR3 runs 17 residues. Trimming took 5 bases from V and 0 from J, leaving 21 bases between them. CDR1 SQVTM and CDR2 ANQGSEA come from the germline V gene. CDR3: CSVHPRLVRVSTDTQYF. CDR3 coding DNA: TGCAGCGTTCACCCCCGTCTCGTGAGGGTCAGCACAGATACGCAGTATTTT.

The gene calls are TRBV27 and TRBJ2-3; TRBD1 agrees at 10 bases. This CDR3 has 17 residues. CDR1 and CDR2 (germline): MNHEY, SMNVEV (reference sequence). V lost 2 bases and J lost 2; bases outside the gene matches: 7. CDR3 protein: CASSLRQGAPHTDTQYF. The CDR3 DNA sequence: TGTGCCAGCAGTTTACGACAGGGGGCGCCCCACACAGATACGCAGTATTTT.

V and J are TRBV5-1 and TRBJ1-1; the D gene is possibly TRBD1 (5 bases). From germline, CDR1 is SGHRS and CDR2 YFSETQ. CDR3 length: 16 residues. Trimming shortened V by 4 bases and J by 4 bases, and 20 bases separated the two germline ends. CDR3 DNA: TGCGCCAGCAGCCCTAGGGGCCAGGGATTATCCACTGAAGCTTTCTTT. This encodes CASSPRGQGLSTEAFF. The full variable domain, in which reference TRBV5-1 and TRBJ1-1 provide the parts outside the CDR3, is KAGVTQTPRYLIKTRGQQVTLSCSPISGHRSVSWYQQTPGQGLQFLFEYFSETQRNKGNFPGRFSGRQFSNSRSEMNVSTLELGDSALYLCASSPRGQGLSTEAFFGQGTRLTVV.

The rearrangement uses TRBV28 and TRBJ1-1; a possible D gene is TRBD1 (5 bases). CDR1 and CDR2 (germline): MDHEN, SYDVKM. The CDR3 covers 14 residues. Trimming removed 2 bases from V and 11 bases from J, with 18 bases in between. This CDR3 reads CASSLTGGGFGAFF. Here the CDR3 DNA reads TGTGCCAGCAGTTTAACCGGGGGTGGGTTTGGGGCTTTCTTT.

The CDR3 DNA is TGTGCCAGCAGTTCACTAGCGGGATTAGTAGGGGAGCTGTTTTTT. Its protein product is CASSSLAGLVGELFF. This sequence joins TRBV27 and TRBJ2-2, with 10 nucleotides matching TRBD2. Germline V CDR1 and CDR2: MNHEY, SMNVEV (reference sequence). Trimming cost V 4 bases and J 8 bases; bases outside gene matches: 7. This CDR3 has 15 residues.

This rearrangement joins TRBV27 to TRBJ2-7, with TRBD2 identical over 14 bases. Per germline, CDR1 MNHEY and CDR2 SMNVEV (reference sequence). The trim removed 3 bases at V and 4 bases at J, leaving 2 bases unmatched. This CDR3 contains 15 residues. CDR3 sequence reads: CASSLTSGGVYEQYF. CDR3 DNA: TGTGCCAGCAGTTTGACTAGCGGGGGGGTTTACGAGCAGTACTTC.

The V and J genes are TRBV25-1 and TRBJ1-1; 7 nucleotides match TRBD1. The germline gives CDR1 MGHDK, CDR2 SYGVNS. Trimming cost V 4 bases and J 4 bases; bases outside gene matches: 9. There are 15 residues in the CDR3. The CDR3 DNA is TGTGCCAGCAGTGCCAGGGACAGTTTTTTCACTGAAGCTTTCTTT. It codes for CASSARDSFFTEAFF.

The gene calls are TRBV6-5 and TRBJ1-5; D might be TRBD1 (6 bases). The V gene's germline CDR1 is MNHEY and CDR2 SVGAGI. The V gene lost 2 bases and the J gene lost 3 bases, with 11 bases spanning the gap. This CDR3 is 15 amino acids long. The CDR3 region is CASSYDGTHNQPQHF. Here the CDR3 DNA reads TGTGCCAGCAGTTACGATGGGACACACAATCAGCCCCAGCATTTT.

This chain connects TRBV7-8 to TRBJ1-5; 7 positions agree with TRBD1. Germline trimming cut 3 bases from V and 3 bases from J; bases unmatched to any gene: 2. Germline V CDR1 and CDR2: SGHVS, FQNEAQ. This CDR3 contains 14 residues. The CDR3 DNA follows: TGTGCCAGCAGCTTTGGACAGGTCAATCAGCCCCAGCATTTT. Its protein product is CASSFGQVNQPQHF.

This clone was observed once. This chain connects TRBV12-5 to TRBJ2-1; D possibly corresponds to TRBD2 (6 bases). The V and J ends lost 0 bases and 1 base respectively, with 22 bases between them. The CDR3 length is 20 residues. The germline V gene encodes CDR1 LGHNT and CDR2 FRNRAP. The CDR3 bases are TGTGCTAGTGGTTTGGTAGTTTTGGGTCTCAATAGCGGTTCCTACAATGAGCAGTTCTTC. It specifies CASGLVVLGLNSGSYNEQFF.

The chain has TRBV11-3 and TRBJ2-7, with D possibly matching TRBD1 (5 bases). This CDR3 region has 13 residues. Trimming cost V 2 bases and J 5 bases, with 10 bases left between them. Germline V CDR1 and CDR2: SGHNT, YENEEA. CDR3 region: CASSLMQGDEQYF. DNA for the CDR3: TGTGCCAGCAGCTTAATGCAGGGCGACGAGCAGTACTTC. The entire variable domain, with the rest obtained from reference TRBV11-3 and TRBJ2-7, is as follows: EAGVVQSPRYKIIEKKQPVAFWCNPISGHNTLYWYLQNLGQGPELLIRYENEEAVDDSQLPKDRFSAERLKGVDSTLKIQPAELGDSAVYLCASSLMQGDEQYFGPGTRLTVT.

The chain uses TRBV28 and TRBJ1-1; the D gene is possibly TRBD1 (5 bases). CDR1 is MDHEN, CDR2 SYDVKM, per germline. Trimming stripped 5 bases from V and 6 bases from J, with 13 bases between. This CDR3 has 13 residues. CDR3: CASSADRFAEAFF. The CDR3 DNA follows: TGTGCCAGCAGTGCTGACAGATTCGCTGAAGCTTTCTTT.

This sequence joins TRBV28 and TRBJ2-4; the match to TRBD2 covers 8 bases. The CDR3 sequence is 15 residues long. The germline CDR1 and CDR2 sequences are MDHEN and SYDVKM. The trim removed 5 bases at V and 8 bases at J, leaving 11 bases unmatched. As DNA, the CDR3 is TGTGCCAGCAGTCTCATCCGGACGGGAGGGGACATTCAGTACTTC. This codes for CASSLIRTGGDIQYF. Combining the CDR3 with reference TRBV28 and TRBJ2-4 gives the whole variable domain DVKVTQSSRYLVKRTGEKVFLECVQDMDHENMFWYRQDPGLGLRLIYFSYDVKMKEKGDIPEGYSVSREKKERFSLILESASTNQTSMYLCASSLIRTGGDIQYFGAGTRLSVL.

The J gene is TRBJ1-3, the V gene TRBV7-2, with D possibly matching TRBD1 (5 bases). The germline gives CDR1 SGHTA, CDR2 FQGNSA. The CDR3 is 14 residues long. V lost 5 bases and J lost 2, with 10 bases in between. CDR3 amino acids: CASSPGLTGNTIYF. The CDR3 DNA is TGTGCCAGCAGCCCAGGGTTAACTGGAAACACCATATATTTT.

The J gene is TRBJ2-7, the V gene TRBV6-5, with 12 bases that match TRBD1. The CDR3 runs 14 residues. Germline CDR1 reads MNHEY; CDR2 reads SVGAGI. J was trimmed by 5 bases and V by 6 bases; bases with no gene match: 5. CDR3: CASSPGTGGHEQYF. The CDR3 DNA sequence: TGTGCCAGCAGCCCCGGGACAGGGGGCCACGAGCAGTACTTC.

V is TRBV3-1 (or the pseudogene TRBV3-2) and J is TRBJ2-3; 8 bases are a match to TRBD2. V was clipped by 3 bases and J by 3 bases; unmatched bases: 11. Germline V gene sequence: CDR1 LGHDT, CDR2 YNNKEL (reference sequence). This CDR3 is built from 17 residues. This CDR3 reads CASSQSKRGRYTDTQYF. CDR3 DNA sequence: TGTGCCAGCAGCCAGTCGAAGCGGGGGCGTTATACAGATACGCAGTATTTT.

The CDR3, as DNA: TGTGCCACCCAGGCAGGGTCCTACAATGAGCAGTTCTTC. It translates to CATQAGSYNEQFF. The chain has TRBV24-1 and TRBJ2-1; tentatively, D is TRBD1 (5 bases). The germline CDR1 and CDR2 sequences are KGHDR and SFDVKD. Trimming pared 9 bases from V and 1 base from J, leaving 9 bases between. The CDR3 has 13 residues.

The rearrangement uses TRBV3-1 (or the pseudogene TRBV3-2) and TRBJ2-7; possible D gene TRBD2, 5 bases. From germline, CDR1 is LGHDT and CDR2 YNNKEL (reference sequence). The ends were cut back, 1 base at V and 2 bases at J, with 9 bases in the middle. This CDR3 contains 14 residues. The CDR3 nucleotides read TGTGCCAGCAGCCAAGGGAGGTCTACCTACGAGCAGTACTTC. This codes for CASSQGRSTYEQYF.

The chain joins TRBV30 to TRBJ2-7, with 11 bases lining up with TRBD1. V shed 0 bases and J 3 bases; nucleotides not matched to a gene: 7. This CDR3 has 16 residues. Germline assignment: CDR1 GTSNPN and CDR2 SVGIG (reference sequence). This CDR3 is CAWSVPLGTGGYEQYF. The CDR3 DNA reads as TGTGCCTGGAGTGTTCCTCTAGGGACAGGGGGCTACGAGCAGTACTTC.

This clone was observed a few times. This chain joins TRBV7-8 and TRBJ2-6; unclear D gene. The V gene's germline CDR1 is SGHVS and CDR2 FQNEAQ. This CDR3 has 17 residues. V was trimmed by 5 bases and J by 0 bases, leaving 14 bases between them. The CDR3 is CASSLEPGSSGANVLTF. Written as DNA, the CDR3 is TGTGCCAGCAGCCTGGAACCGGGTAGCTCTGGGGCCAACGTCCTGACTTTC.

The chain employs TRBV12-2 and TRBJ2-1; TRBD1, as called in the table, went unchecked against the DNA. TRBV12-2 constitutes a pseudogene. The CDR3 spans 16 residues. CDR3 coding DNA: TGTGCAAGTCGCACCAGAAGGGGCAGCTCCTACAATGAGCAGTTCTTC. Its protein is CASRTRRGSSYNEQFF.

CDR3 DNA sequence: TGTGCCAGCAGCTTAGGGGACAGTAGCAATCAGCCCCAGCATTTT. This gives the protein CASSLGDSSNQPQHF. The chain employs TRBV7-9 and TRBJ1-5; TRBD1 aligns across 7 bases. The CDR3 spans 15 residues. V lost 1 base, J lost 0 bases, and 0 bases stayed unmatched. Germline CDR1 and CDR2: SEHNR and FQNEAQ (reference sequence).

The V and J genes are TRBV5-6 and TRBJ2-7; 8 bases agree with TRBD1. The ends lost 4 bases at V and 4 bases at J; junction bases unmatched: 7. Germline lookup yields CDR1 SGHDT and CDR2 YYEEEE. CDR3 length equals 14 residues. CDR3 protein: CASSPGQGQYEQYF. CDR3 in DNA: TGTGCCAGCAGCCCCGGACAGGGTCAATACGAGCAGTACTTC.

The chain uses TRBV29-1 and TRBJ1-1; TRBD1 agrees at 8 bases. Germline V gene data show CDR1 as SQVTM and CDR2 as ANQGSEA. CDR3 size: 12 residues. The V and J ends lost 7 bases and 4 bases, in that order; junction bases with no gene match: 5. Here the CDR3 reads CSAGTGFTEAFF. CDR3 nucleotide sequence: TGCAGCGCCGGGACAGGTTTCACTGAAGCTTTCTTT.

The chain is built from TRBV7-9 and TRBJ1-4; D ambiguous. Germline CDR1 and CDR2: SEHNR and FQNEAQ (reference sequence). CDR3 length equals 14 residues. The ends were cut back, 1 base at V and 4 bases at J, with 7 bases in the middle. The CDR3 DNA sequence: TGTGCCAGCAGCTTAGAATTCGGTAATGAAAAACTGTTTTTT. This gives the protein CASSLEFGNEKLFF.

The rearrangement joins TRBV5-6 to TRBJ1-4, with TRBD1 matching 7 bases. Germline trimming cut 4 bases from V and 0 bases from J; bases unmatched to any gene: 3. CDR1 is SGHDT and CDR2 is YYEEEE in the germline V gene. The CDR3 is 15 residues long. CDR3 sequence reads: CASSPDRATNEKLFF. The CDR3 DNA sequence: TGTGCCAGCAGCCCCGACAGGGCAACTAATGAAAAACTGTTTTTT.

The count of this clone is one. The CDR3 reads CASSLSLGGLGRADTQYF. The CDR3 DNA reads as TGTGCCAGCAGTTTATCGCTAGGAGGTTTAGGGAGGGCAGATACGCAGTATTTT. This chain joins TRBV27 and TRBJ2-3; 7 bases are shared with TRBD2. CDR1 and CDR2 from the germline V gene are MNHEY and SMNVEV (reference sequence). This CDR3 contains 18 residues. V dropped 0 bases and J dropped 4; count of bases not matched to a gene: 13.

CDR3 coding DNA: TGTGCCATCAGACCAGCGGGGGGGCCCCCCTACGAGCAGTACTTC. Translated, it gives CAIRPAGGPPYEQYF. V is TRBV10-3 and J is TRBJ2-7, with 10 bases aligning to TRBD2. Germline V gene lookup returns CDR1 ENHRY and CDR2 SYGVKD. CDR3 length: 15 amino acids. V shed 6 bases, J shed 2 bases, and the junction held 7 bases outside the gene matches.

The chain recombines TRBV7-2 with TRBJ1-2, with 8 bases that match TRBD1. Per the germline V gene, CDR1 is SGHTA and CDR2 is FQGNSA. The CDR3 is made up of 14 amino acids. Trimming at V came to 2 bases and at J to 5 bases, leaving 4 bases not matched to a gene. The CDR3 nucleotides are TGTGCCAGCAGCTTAAGTCAGGGGGCTTATGGCTACACCTTC. Translation: CASSLSQGAYGYTF.

This clone was seen once. The rearrangement uses TRBV9 and TRBJ1-1; D may be TRBD1 (5 bases). Germline CDR1 SGDLS, CDR2 YYNGEE. Deletions cut 0 bases from V and 2 bases from J, with 8 bases between. The CDR3 consists of 14 residues. CDR3 amino acids: CASSVGGTNTEAFF. The CDR3 bases are TGTGCCAGCAGCGTAGGCGGGACCAACACTGAAGCTTTCTTT.

The rearrangement uses TRBV12-5 and TRBJ2-7, with a possible D match to TRBD1 (5 bases). There are 15 residues in the CDR3. The V end lost 1 base, the J end lost 0 bases, and 10 bases lay between the germline ends. Germline V gives CDR1 LGHNT, CDR2 FRNRAP. The CDR3 here is CASGLDRSLSYEQYF. In DNA form, the CDR3 reads TGTGCTAGTGGTTTGGACAGGAGTCTCTCCTACGAGCAGTACTTC.

The gene calls are TRBV27 and TRBJ2-1; D gene uncertain. This CDR3 is 11 amino acids long. The V end lost 5 bases, the J end lost 8 bases, and 7 bases lay between the germline ends. Germline V gene lookup returns CDR1 MNHEY and CDR2 SMNVEV (reference sequence). In DNA, the CDR3 is TGTGCCAGCAGTCCCAATCATGAGCAGTTCTTC. Its translation is CASSPNHEQFF.